What follows is one T cell receptor beta chain and its context. This sample is drawn from a study of tissue T cells after allogeneic stem cell transplantation. Libraries were prepared by immunoSEQ multiplex PCR; TCRdb keeps only in-frame clonotypes and omits some of them. The sample lists 7,500 to 10,000 clones, about three fifths occurring once. This CDR3 comprises 14 residues. CDR1 is MNHEY and CDR2 is SMNVEV in the germline V gene (reference sequence). With 7 bases removed from V and 1 base from J, the gap between germline ends came to 11 bases. The sample consisted of tissue from the jejunum, taken at autopsy. The chain recombines TRBV27 with TRBJ1-5; no reliable D call. The receptor was isolated from a woman aged 18-55 years with breast cancer. CDR3 DNA sequence: TGTGCCAGCAAGGGAGTTTCGAGCAATCAGCCCCAGCATTTT. It specifies CASKGVSSNQPQHF.